Listed below are T cell receptor beta chains from one sample, sequenced in a study of blood T cell repertoires in COVID-19. Only in-frame clones appear in the TCRdb table, and some are missing; sequencing was by immunoSEQ multiplex PCR. The sample carries about 140,000 clones, approximately 80% recorded once. The sequencing sample was made of PBMCs or T cells enriched from blood (not recorded which). These receptors came from a woman in her thirties or forties who had recovered from COVID-19. CDR3s include the opening cysteine and the closing phenylalanine or tryptophan. D genes are given only for firm matches. Clone size is stated in some rows and not others, as once, few, many or a class when expanded.

TRBJ1-2 - TRBV6-4 14 TRBD1 CASSDSEGAGGYTF TGTGCCAGCAGTGACTCGGAGGGGGCGGGTGGCTACACCTTC
TRBJ1-1 - TRBV2 16 TRBD1 CASSEARTGVRTEAFF TGTGCCAGCAGTGAAGCCCGGACAGGGGTACGGACTGAAGCTTTCTTT
TRBJ1-2 once TRBV10-3 13 TRBD1 CAISGTGLDGYTF TGTGCCATCAGCGGGACAGGGTTGGATGGCTACACCTTC
TRBJ1-2 - TRBV29-1 13 - CSAKERTDYGYTF TGCAGCGCGAAGGAAAGGACAGATTATGGCTACACCTTC
TRBJ2-7 - TRBV6-5 12 - CASSLTDYEQYF TGTGCCAGCAGTCTCACTGACTACGAGCAGTACTTC
TRBJ2-3 - TRBV11-3 16 - CASSLGRRELPDTQYF TGTGCCAGCAGCTTAGGACGGAGGGAGCTCCCAGATACGCAGTATTTT
TRBJ2-1 - TRBV7-3 14 - CASSAQRPVSEQFF TGTGCCAGCAGCGCACAACGCCCTGTTTCTGAGCAGTTCTTC
TRBJ2-1 - TRBV11-2 12 - CASSLGSLLQFF TGTGCCAGCAGCTTAGGCAGTCTGCTGCAGTTCTTC
TRBJ1-2 - TRBV5-1 12 - CASSHDSYGYTF TGCGCCAGCAGCCACGACAGCTATGGCTACACCTTC
TRBJ1-5 - TRBV6-5 13 - CASSPRLNQPQHF TGTGCCAGCAGTCCCCGACTTAATCAGCCCCAGCATTTT
TRBJ1-5 - TRBV19 22 TRBD1 CASSIGFFRRTGGKNVDQPQHF TGTGCCAGTAGTATAGGGTTCTTTCGACGGACAGGGGGAAAAAATGTAGATCAGCCCCAGCATTTT
TRBJ1-2 - TRBV3-1/TRBV3-2 15 - CASSQEIGTSYGYTF TGTGCCAGCAGCCAAGAAATAGGGACAAGCTATGGCTACACCTTC
TRBJ2-7 - TRBV9 16 TRBD2 CASSPEGREGIYEQYF TGTGCCAGCAGCCCAGAAGGTCGGGAGGGAATCTACGAGCAGTACTTC
TRBJ1-2 - TRBV14 14 - CASSQAAGLNGYTF TGTGCCAGCAGCCAAGCAGCAGGCCTCAACGGCTACACCTTC
TRBJ1-1 - TRBV5-6 14 TRBD1 CASSKGAMNTEAFF TGTGCCAGCAGCAAGGGGGCGATGAACACTGAAGCTTTCTTT
TRBJ2-7 - TRBV10-3 12 - CAISTAENEQYF TGTGCCATCAGTACTGCCGAGAACGAGCAGTACTTC
TRBJ2-1 - TRBV4-2 15 TRBD2 CASSQEGNQRGLLFF TGTGCCAGCAGCCAAGAAGGGAACCAGCGGGGATTACTGTTCTTC
TRBJ1-2 - TRBV5-4 12 TRBD1 CASTGDRDGYTF TGTGCCAGCACCGGGGACAGGGATGGCTACACCTTC
TRBJ1-1 few TRBV19 15 TRBD1 CASSSLDRVNTEAFF TGTGCCAGTAGTTCCCTCGACAGGGTCAACACTGAAGCTTTCTTT
TRBJ1-5 - TRBV27 15 TRBD1 CASSLGTDSNQPQHF TGTGCCAGCAGTTTAGGGACAGATAGCAATCAGCCCCAGCATTTT
TRBJ1-1 - TRBV6-5 15 - CASSYSKGLGTEAFF TGTGCCAGCAGTTACTCGAAGGGGTTGGGGACTGAAGCTTTCTTT
TRBJ2-7 - TRBV2 13 - CASSVGRDYEQYF TGTGCCAGCAGTGTCGGCAGGGACTACGAGCAGTACTTC
TRBJ1-1 - TRBV2 12 - CASFILQGEAFF TGTGCCAGCTTTATTCTACAGGGTGAAGCTTTCTTT
TRBJ1-5 once TRBV6-4 15 - CASSRGILSNQPQHF TGTGCCAGCAGTCGCGGAATCCTTAGCAATCAGCCCCAGCATTTT
TRBJ2-3 - TRBV6-2/TRBV6-3 17 TRBD2 CASSSPGLAGTTDTQYF TGTGCCAGCAGTTCGCCCGGACTAGCGGGGACCACAGATACGCAGTATTTT
TRBJ2-1 - TRBV29-1 15 TRBD2 CSVPQLAGGLGEQFF TGCAGCGTTCCCCAACTAGCGGGAGGATTGGGTGAGCAGTTCTTC
TRBJ2-2 once TRBV7-9 14 - CASSRPDITGELFF TGTGCCAGCAGCCGCCCGGACATCACCGGGGAGCTGTTTTTT
TRBJ2-7 - TRBV13 13 TRBD1 CASSSDRAREQYF TGTGCCAGCAGCTCGGACAGGGCGAGGGAGCAGTACTTC
TRBJ2-3 - TRBV7-9 15 - CASSLTLASTDTQYF TGTGCCAGCAGCTTAACTCTAGCTAGCACAGATACGCAGTATTTT
TRBJ2-1 - TRBV2 13 - CASSAVSYNEQFF TGTGCCAGCAGTGCGGTGTCCTACAATGAGCAGTTCTTC
TRBJ1-2 - TRBV3-1/TRBV3-2 13 TRBD1 CASSQSTGGGYTF TGTGCCAGCAGCCAATCGACAGGGGGTGGCTACACCTTC
TRBJ2-7 - TRBV21-1 15 - CASSKVREQTREQYF TGTGCCAGCAGCAAAGTTAGGGAACAAACTAGGGAGCAGTACTTC
TRBJ2-3 once TRBV21-1 18 - CASSKRTSGREGTDTQYF TGTGCCAGCAGCAAACGGACTAGCGGGAGAGAGGGGACAGATACGCAGTATTTT
TRBJ2-5 - TRBV7-2 15 - CASSQPIEGLETQYF TGTGCCAGCAGCCAGCCTATAGAGGGTTTGGAGACCCAGTACTTC
TRBJ2-1 few TRBV14 15 - CASSQEGDSYNEQFF TGTGCCAGCAGCCAAGAAGGGGACTCTTACAATGAGCAGTTCTTC
TRBJ2-1 - TRBV19 13 TRBD2 CASSGTSGTKQFF TGTGCCAGTAGTGGGACTAGCGGGACCAAGCAGTTCTTC
TRBJ2-7 - TRBV6-1 15 - CASSEADRSTYEQYF TGTGCCAGCAGTGAAGCTGACAGGTCAACCTACGAGCAGTACTTC
TRBJ1-1 - TRBV7-9 13 - CASSLVVGSGAFF TGTGCCAGCAGCTTAGTTGTGGGTAGCGGAGCTTTCTTT
TRBJ1-4 - TRBV19 14 - CASSRAGAAEKLFF TGTGCCAGTAGTCGAGCAGGGGCCGCTGAAAAACTGTTTTTT
TRBJ2-3 once TRBV9 16 TRBD2 CASSVGGAGGTDTQYF TGTGCCAGCAGCGTAGGAGGAGCGGGGGGCACAGATACGCAGTATTTT
TRBJ1-2 - TRBV5-5 14 TRBD1 CASSFVTGVGGYTF TGTGCCAGCAGCTTTGTGACAGGGGTGGGTGGCTACACCTTC
TRBJ1-1 - TRBV5-1 15 TRBD1 CASSPGDRGNTEAFF TGCGCCAGCAGCCCAGGGGACAGGGGGAACACTGAAGCTTTCTTT
TRBJ2-1 - TRBV27 14 - CASQPGLGGNEQFF TGTGCCAGCCAGCCAGGACTAGGGGGCAATGAGCAGTTCTTC
TRBJ2-7 - TRBV7-9 13 - CASTGGQSSGFAF TGTGCCAGCACCGGAGGACAGTCTTCAGGTTTTGCCTTC
TRBJ2-2 - TRBV27 20 TRBD2 CASSLRLAGESSANTGELFF TGTGCCAGCAGTTTACGCCTAGCGGGAGAATCCTCTGCGAACACCGGGGAGCTGTTTTTT
TRBJ2-2 - TRBV3-1/TRBV3-2 13 TRBD1 CASRQGAYGELFF TGTGCCAGTAGACAGGGGGCATATGGGGAGCTGTTTTTT
TRBJ1-4 - TRBV7-9 15 - CASSLDWGSNEKLFF TGTGCCAGCAGCTTAGACTGGGGCAGCAATGAAAAACTGTTTTTT
TRBJ1-1 few TRBV11-2 15 - CASSSLRGGPSEAFF TGTGCCAGCAGCTCCTTAAGGGGAGGTCCCTCTGAAGCTTTCTTT
TRBJ1-2 - TRBV5-1 16 - CASSPKSARDDYGYTF TGCGCCAGCAGCCCCAAATCCGCCAGGGATGACTATGGCTACACCTTC
TRBJ1-1 - TRBV18 15 - CASSALLGADTEAFF TGTGCCAGCTCAGCCCTACTCGGCGCGGACACTGAAGCTTTCTTT
TRBJ1-3 - TRBV7-9 15 - CASSRDGDSGNTIYF TGTGCCAGCAGCCGCGACGGGGACTCTGGAAACACCATATATTTT
TRBJ1-1 - TRBV30 13 TRBD1 CAWRDGQGPRAFF TGTGCCTGGAGGGATGGACAGGGACCTAGAGCTTTCTTT
TRBJ2-7 - TRBV14 13 TRBD1 CASSLDRAYEQYF TGTGCCAGCAGCTTGGACAGGGCCTACGAGCAGTACTTC
TRBJ1-2 - TRBV5-5 13 - CASSSTVNYGYTF TGTGCCAGCAGCTCGACAGTAAACTATGGCTACACCTTC
TRBJ2-7 - TRBV27 14 - CASSLTRGSYEQYF TGTGCCAGCAGTTTAACCAGGGGATCCTACGAGCAGTACTTC